This paragraph reports one T cell receptor beta chain. Its target is not known. The nonmyeloablative bone marrow transplants came from related graft donors, with transient mixed chimerism. The data derive from a study of Tregs in tolerant kidney transplant recipients. Regarding the study as a whole: Few patients were studied, so findings need validation in larger groups. For some patients, primers changed over time, blocking nucleotide-level comparison. Tolerant patients' donor-specific Tregs expanded beyond overall Tregs, suggesting antigen-driven growth.

The CDR3 runs 14 residues. V shed 4 bases and J shed 0 bases, with 8 bases lying between them. Germline CDR1 SGDLS, CDR2 YYNGEE. Clones were read by immunoSEQ multiplex PCR, and TCRdb kept only the in-frame ones, dropping some. This table has tens of thousands of clones, 93% appearing once. The material was CD4+ T cells from blood (PBMCs), obtained 12 months after the transplant. This TCR came from a human patient who received a combined kidney and bone marrow transplant. Certain T cells may be donor cells from the graft. This chain links TRBV9 with TRBJ2-1; D gene unclear. DNA for the CDR3: TGTGCCAGCAGCCCCCATCCCTCCTACAATGAGCAGTTCTTC. It yields the protein CASSPHPSYNEQFF.